Reported below is one T cell receptor beta chain. This record belongs to a study of blood T cell repertoires in COVID-19. The data were produced by immunoSEQ multiplex PCR, yet TCRdb's version contains in-frame clones alone and is incomplete. This table has about 140,000 clones, approximately 85% appearing once. Germline CDR1 reads SGHDT; CDR2 reads YYEEEE. The CDR3 loop spans 16 amino acids. Trimming removed 3 bases from V and 5 bases from J, with 20 bases in between. This TCR derives from a woman at least 80 years old with acute or convalescent COVID-19. Sequenced material: peripheral blood. The chain employs TRBV5-6 and TRBJ1-2; D may be TRBD1 (5 bases). The CDR3 DNA is TGTGCCAGCAGCTCGACCTGGATCGACAGCCTATATGGCTACACCTTC. It translates to CASSSTWIDSLYGYTF.